These T cell receptor beta chains were read from a single sample in a study of control samples from healthy donors and cancer patients. The method was immunoSEQ multiplex PCR; TCRdb's version includes in-frame clones alone and lacks a portion of them. The sample shows around 130,000 clones, under 90% of them seen only once. The specimen was PBMCs. The receptors come from a man in his fifties or sixties with head and neck cancer. CDR3s include the opening cysteine and the closing phenylalanine or tryptophan. The order of the fields is D gene, clone size, J gene, CDR3 length, V gene, CDR3 protein, CDR3 DNA. D genes are given only for firm matches. Clone sizes are given selectively: once, few, many, or a class where the clone is expanded.

>TRBD2|NA|TRBJ2-3|20|TRBV27
CASRPVSLTSGAPFTDTQYF
TGTGCCAGTCGGCCGGTAAGCCTGACTAGCGGAGCACCCTTCACAGATACGCAGTATTTT
>NA|NA|TRBJ1-2|13|TRBV15
CATSRVREEGYTF
TGTGCCACCAGCAGAGTCAGGGAGGAGGGCTACACCTTC
>NA|NA|TRBJ2-7|15|TRBV5-1
CASSLGLISSYEQYF
TGCGCCAGCAGCCTAGGGCTAATTAGCTCCTACGAGCAGTACTTC
>NA|NA|TRBJ1-1|15|TRBV13
CASSLVWDGGGKAFF
TGTGCCAGCAGCTTAGTATGGGACGGAGGGGGAAAAGCTTTCTTT
>NA|NA|TRBJ1-3|16|TRBV18
CASSPPSPSSGNTIYF
TGTGCCAGCTCACCACCTTCTCCGAGCTCTGGAAACACCATATATTTT
>NA|NA|TRBJ1-1|13|TRBV12-3/TRBV12-4
CASSWAREFEAFF
TGTGCCAGCAGTTGGGCCAGGGAATTTGAAGCTTTCTTT
>NA|NA|TRBJ2-1|15|TRBV19
CASSPGQPTYNEQFF
TGTGCCAGTAGTCCAGGACAGCCAACCTACAATGAGCAGTTCTTC
>TRBD2|NA|TRBJ2-3|15|TRBV9
CASSDLAGGPDTQYF
TGTGCCAGCAGCGACTTAGCGGGGGGGCCAGATACGCAGTATTTT
>TRBD2|NA|TRBJ2-1|16|TRBV5-1
CASSDGTSGRSGEQFF
TGCGCCAGCAGCGACGGGACTAGCGGGAGGTCTGGTGAGCAGTTCTTC
>NA|once|TRBJ2-1|15|TRBV7-2
CASSSRVNGYNEQFF
TGTGCCAGCAGCTCACGGGTTAACGGATACAATGAGCAGTTCTTC
>TRBD2|NA|TRBJ2-2|15|TRBV29-1
CSVERLAGNTGELFF
TGCAGCGTAGAGCGACTAGCGGGGAACACCGGGGAGCTGTTTTTT
>NA|NA|TRBJ1-6|15|TRBV9
CASSVGGRINSPLHF
TGTGCCAGCAGCGTAGGGGGACGGATTAATTCACCCCTCCACTTT
>TRBD1|NA|TRBJ2-3|17|TRBV3-1/TRBV3-2
CASSQEPGQGTADTQYF
TGTGCCAGCAGCCAAGAGCCGGGACAGGGGACGGCAGATACGCAGTATTTT
>NA|NA|TRBJ2-7|13|TRBV12-3/TRBV12-4
CASSQGGPYEQYF
TGTGCCAGCAGTCAGGGGGGGCCCTACGAGCAGTACTTC
>NA|NA|TRBJ2-5|15|TRBV9
CASSVVGISKETQYF
TGTGCCAGCAGCGTAGTTGGCATTAGCAAAGAGACCCAGTACTTC
>NA|NA|TRBJ2-5|14|TRBV7-2
CASSAGPHQETQYF
TGTGCCAGCAGCGCGGGACCTCATCAAGAGACCCAGTACTTC
>NA|NA|TRBJ2-2|15|TRBV24-1
CATSDFRTNTGELFF
TGTGCCACCAGTGATTTTAGGACCAACACCGGGGAGCTGTTTTTT
>TRBD1|NA|TRBJ2-6|15|TRBV18
CASSRRQGGANVLTF
TGTGCCAGCTCACGACGACAGGGCGGGGCCAACGTCCTGACTTTC
>TRBD2|NA|TRBJ2-2|15|TRBV10-3
CATAPGLESGGELFF
TGTGCCACCGCTCCGGGACTAGAATCGGGCGGGGAGCTGTTTTTT
>TRBD1|NA|TRBJ2-2|14|TRBV6-5
CASLLSRGSGELFF
TGTGCCAGCTTACTTAGCAGGGGGTCCGGGGAGCTGTTTTTT
>TRBD1|NA|TRBJ1-1|16|TRBV5-1
CASSLTGGRRNTEAFF
TGCGCCAGCAGCTTGACAGGGGGGCGAAGGAACACTGAAGCTTTCTTT
>NA|NA|TRBJ2-7|14|TRBV12-2
CASRLLDYSYEQYF
TGTGCAAGTCGCTTACTAGATTACAGCTACGAGCAGTACTTC
>TRBD1|NA|TRBJ2-7|15|TRBV5-1
CASSLEKGALNEQYF
TGCGCCAGCAGCTTGGAGAAGGGGGCTCTAAACGAGCAGTACTTC
>NA|NA|TRBJ1-2|12|TRBV5-8
CASSLVIYRYTF
TGTGCCAGCAGCTTGGTTATCTATCGCTACACCTTC
>NA|NA|TRBJ1-5|14|TRBV5-1
CASSLGQLNQPQHF
TGCGCCAGCAGCTTGGGACAGCTTAATCAGCCCCAGCATTTT
>NA|few|TRBJ2-5|14|TRBV4-1
CASSQDTAIQTQYF
TGCGCCAGCAGCCAAGATACAGCTATCCAGACCCAGTACTTC
>NA|NA|TRBJ1-2|15|TRBV6-5
CASSNSGGGAPGYTF
TGTGCCAGCAGCAACTCGGGCGGAGGGGCGCCAGGCTACACCTTC
>TRBD1|NA|TRBJ1-1|13|TRBV19
CASSMTGYTEAFF
TGTGCCAGTAGTATGACAGGGTACACTGAAGCTTTCTTT
>NA|NA|TRBJ1-1|15|TRBV2
CASRIGGSAGAEAFF
TGTGCCAGCCGAATAGGGGGGTCCGCTGGGGCTGAAGCTTTCTTT
>TRBD2|NA|TRBJ2-7|15|TRBV11-2
CASRSPGGPDYEQYF
TGTGCCAGCAGATCACCGGGGGGGCCCGACTACGAGCAGTACTTC
>TRBD2|NA|TRBJ2-7|17|TRBV20-1
CSASATSGVAGSYEQYF
TGCAGTGCTAGTGCCACCTCGGGGGTAGCGGGGTCCTACGAGCAGTACTTC